These 4 T cell receptor beta chains were all obtained from the same sample, sequenced in a study of CD8 T cells in Susac syndrome. The RNA input was roughly 0.45 to 1 ug, and it was reverse transcribed with random hexamers. TCRdb called the immunoSEQ multiplex PCR reads again in MiXCR, with one record for every CDR3 protein. The top ten clones hold more than 0.12% of a sample with around 130,000 distinct CDR3 sequences, roughly 95% of them seen once. Specimen: CD4+ T cells from PBMCs. The source is a human donor with Susac syndrome.

The CDR3 DNA is TGTGCCAGCAGCACCCGCGGAGCCCCGAGCTCCTACGAGCAGTACTTC. Translation gives CASSTRGAPSSYEQYF. J is TRBJ2-7 and V is TRBV7-2, with D unresolved. Germline V CDR1 and CDR2: SGHTA, FQGNSA. Trimming took 5 bases from V and 0 from J, leaving 17 bases between them. The CDR3 contains 16 residues. The full variable domain, with the rest looked up from reference TRBV7-2 and TRBJ2-7, is GAGVSQSPSNKVTEKGKDVELRCDPISGHTALYWYRQSLGQGLEFLIYFQGNSAPDKSGLPSDRFSAERTGGSVSTLTIQRTQQEDSAVYLCASSTRGAPSSYEQYFGPGTRLTVT.

The V call is TRBV5-1, the J call TRBJ1-2; D is undetermined. Germline CDR1 and CDR2: SGHRS and YFSETQ. The CDR3 has 17 amino acids. With 0 bases removed from V and 4 bases from J, the gap between germline ends came to 19 bases. The CDR3 DNA is TGCGCCAGCAGCTTGGAATTCCGTGAGATGGGGATCTATGGCTACACCTTC. Translating gives CASSLEFREMGIYGYTF.

The V call is TRBV20-1, the J call TRBJ2-7, with 9 bases fitting TRBD1. This CDR3 contains 15 residues. V lost 1 base to trimming and J lost 1 base; unmatched junction nucleotides: 5. Per germline, CDR1 DFQATT and CDR2 SNEGSKA (reference sequence). CDR3: CSARVGTGLSYEQYF. Here the CDR3 DNA reads TGCAGTGCTAGAGTAGGGACAGGGCTGTCCTACGAGCAGTACTTC.

The chain has TRBV29-1 and TRBJ2-1; TRBD2 aligns across 10 bases. The CDR3 sequence is 15 residues long. Germline trimming cut 5 bases from V and 6 bases from J; bases unmatched to any gene: 10. Looked up from germline, CDR1 is SQVTM and CDR2 is ANQGSEA. The CDR3 is CSVRQASGSANEQFF. CDR3 sequence (DNA): TGCAGCGTTCGACAGGCTAGCGGGAGCGCCAATGAGCAGTTCTTC.